This T cell receptor (beta chain) was captured by sequencing in a study of blood T cell repertoires in COVID-19. At the level of the study: From the United States, Italy and Spain came samples of acute and convalescent COVID-19. The analysed material was cDNA or gDNA that came from T cells, B-cell-depleted T cells, or PBMCs.

The V segment lost 6 bases and the J segment 3 bases; nucleotides outside the gene matches: 5. The CDR3 sequence is 14 residues long. Germline CDR1 reads LNHDA; CDR2 reads SQIVND (reference sequence). Original data processing: Amplifying reference gene primers gave estimates of nucleated cell counts. Sequencing was performed with immunoSEQ multiplex PCR; in TCRdb, only in-frame clones are kept and a portion is missing. V, J and clone size derive from that table, while D and trimming were established from the DNA sequence. The table shows 150,000 or so clones, with around 86% occurring only once. This sequence originates from a man in his 60s with acute or convalescent COVID-19. The chain couples TRBV19 to TRBJ2-1; 7 bases line up with TRBD2. The sequenced material came from peripheral blood. DNA of the CDR3: TGTGCCAGTAGAGTCGGACTAGACTACAATGAGCAGTTCTTC. It is translated as CASRVGLDYNEQFF.